These 17 T cell receptor beta chains came from one sample sequenced in a study of control samples from healthy donors and cancer patients. TCRdb's copy holds only in-frame clones and misses some; the assay was immunoSEQ multiplex PCR. The sample shows about 44,000 clones, 60% to 80% of them seen only once. The sequenced sample was formalin-fixed, paraffin-embedded tissue. Every receptor here comes from a male donor with melanoma.

The rearrangement joins TRBV27 to TRBJ1-6; 9 bases are a match to TRBD1. The length of the CDR3 is 18 residues. In germline, CDR1 is MNHEY, CDR2 SMNVEV (reference sequence). V gave up 6 bases and J gave up 7 bases; unmatched junction bases: 16. The CDR3 bases are TGTGCCAGCAGACCGGGACAGGGCTTTTCGAATGGAAATTCACCCCTCCACTTT. It yields the protein CASRPGQGFSNGNSPLHF.

The genes are TRBV2 and TRBJ2-5; D gene ambiguous. V dropped 4 bases and J dropped 1 base, with 10 bases sitting between them. Germline values: CDR1 SNHLY, CDR2 FYNNEI. The CDR3 extends over 14 amino acids. This CDR3 reads CASSAQQTQETQYF. The DNA for the CDR3 is TGTGCCAGCAGTGCGCAACAGACCCAAGAGACCCAGTACTTC.

The gene calls are TRBV6-5 and TRBJ2-5; a weak D match, TRBD1 (6 bases). CDR3 length: 13 amino acids. The V end lost 2 bases, the J end lost 4 bases, and 8 bases lay between the germline ends. The germline CDR1 and CDR2 sequences are MNHEY and SVGAGI. The CDR3 here is CASSYGRGETQYF. In nucleotides, the CDR3 is TGTGCCAGCAGTTACGGCAGGGGAGAGACCCAGTACTTC.

The table lists this clone with many counts. This rearrangement joins TRBV7-8 to TRBJ1-5; D call uncertain. Looked up from germline, CDR1 is SGHVS and CDR2 is FQNEAQ. The CDR3 is 15 residues long. Trimming shortened V by 6 bases and J by 1 base, and 13 bases separated the two germline ends. The CDR3 DNA reads as TGTGCCAGCAGGCCCGATACTAGAAGCAATCAGCCCCAGCATTTT. It specifies CASRPDTRSNQPQHF.

This rearrangement joins TRBV7-9 to TRBJ1-1, with D perhaps matching TRBD1 (5 bases). From germline, CDR1 is SEHNR and CDR2 FQNEAQ (reference sequence). The CDR3 covers 17 residues. V was trimmed by 0 bases and J by 0 bases, leaving 14 bases between them. This CDR3 reads CASSLANTGTVNTEAFF. In nucleotides, the CDR3 is TGTGCCAGCAGCTTAGCTAATACCGGGACTGTGAACACTGAAGCTTTCTTT.

The chain combines TRBV7-3 with TRBJ2-1; D ambiguous. This CDR3 is built from 14 residues. Trimming removed 1 base from V and 5 bases from J, with 9 bases in between. Germline V CDR1 and CDR2: SGHTA, FQGTGA. CDR3 in DNA: TGTGCCAGCAGCTTAATTGGCGGCGACAATGAGCAGTTCTTC. It is translated as CASSLIGGDNEQFF.

The chain is built from TRBV15 and TRBJ2-1; D perhaps matches TRBD1 (6 bases). Germline CDR1 LNHNV, CDR2 YYDKDF (reference sequence). The CDR3 has 15 residues. V shed 3 bases and J shed 2 bases, with 11 bases lying between them. CDR3 DNA: TGTGCCACCAGCAGGAGCAGGGGCCCCTACAATGAGCAGTTCTTC. Amino acids: CATSRSRGPYNEQFF.

The V gene is TRBV18, the J gene TRBJ2-3; no firm D call. V lost 1 base and J lost 0, with 14 bases in between. CDR1 and CDR2 from the germline V gene are KGHSH and LQKENI. This CDR3 region has 17 residues. The CDR3 loop is CASSPQVRSTSTDTQYF. DNA of the CDR3: TGTGCCAGCTCACCACAAGTCCGGAGTACCAGCACAGATACGCAGTATTTT. Complete variable domain (other parts from reference TRBV18 and TRBJ2-3): NAGVMQNPRHLVRRRGQEARLRCSPMKGHSHVYWYRQLPEEGLKFMVYLQKENIIDESGMPKERFSAEFPKEGPSILRIQQVVRGDSAAYFCASSPQVRSTSTDTQYFGPGTRLTVL.

This clone was seen just once. A much bigger clone sits one base away, suggesting this may be a read error. Additional DNA sequences in this sample encode the identical CDR3. V and J are TRBV7-2 and TRBJ1-3; D is uncertain. The CDR3 runs 13 residues. The V end was cut by 9 bases, the J end by 4 bases, with 13 bases between. Germline-derived CDR1 and CDR2 are SGHTA and FQGNSA. Here the CDR3 reads CASSESTGNTIYF. The DNA for the CDR3 is TGTGCCAGTAGCGAATCGACAGGAAACACCATATATTTT.

The chain has TRBV14 and TRBJ2-1, with TRBD2 matching over 7 bases. From germline, CDR1 is SGHDN and CDR2 FVKESK. V gave up 4 bases and J gave up 1 base; unmatched junction bases: 7. The CDR3 contains 16 residues. The CDR3 loop reads CASSRGGSLSYNEQFF. The CDR3 DNA sequence: TGTGCCAGCAGCCGGGGGGGGTCCCTATCCTACAATGAGCAGTTCTTC.

This clone was seen more than once but under ten times. A read error may account for a junction end that differs from germline. The chain carries TRBV24-1 and TRBJ1-4; D remains unclear. The CDR3 has 12 amino acids. Germline assignment: CDR1 KGHDR and CDR2 SFDVKD. The CDR3 is CATSGSNENLFF. The CDR3 DNA is TGTGCCACCAGTGGGAGTAATGAAAACCTGTTTTTT.

This chain joins TRBV5-1 and TRBJ2-5; the match to TRBD1 covers 8 bases. Germline trimming cut 4 bases from V and 4 bases from J; bases unmatched to any gene: 6. This CDR3 region has 14 residues. Germline CDR1 and CDR2: SGHRS and YFSETQ. DNA of the CDR3: TGCGCCAGCAGCCTTCGGACAGGGACAGAGACCCAGTACTTC. Encoded protein: CASSLRTGTETQYF.

This clone was recorded once. The V call is TRBV3-1 (or the pseudogene TRBV3-2), the J call TRBJ2-5; D is uncertain. Looked up from germline, CDR1 is LGHDT and CDR2 is YNNKEL (reference sequence). There are 15 residues in the CDR3. Trimming shortened V by 1 base and J by 7 bases, and 16 bases separated the two germline ends. The CDR3 DNA reads as TGTGCCAGCAGCCAAGTGATCCCTCCGGGCGGGACCCAGTACTTC. This translates into CASSQVIPPGGTQYF.

The genes are TRBV10-3 and TRBJ2-2; D is unclear. Trimming left V 0 bases short and J 6 bases short, with 11 bases between. This CDR3 is built from 15 residues. CDR1 is ENHRY, CDR2 SYGVKD, per germline. CDR3 sequence reads: CAISESGVWAGELFF. The CDR3 DNA follows: TGTGCCATCAGTGAGTCAGGAGTATGGGCCGGGGAGCTGTTTTTT.

V usage is TRBV7-9 and J usage is TRBJ2-7; 10 bases fit TRBD1. This CDR3 region has 16 residues. With V trimmed by 5 bases and J by 1 base, 8 bases remained unmatched. Germline loops: CDR1 SEHNR, CDR2 FQNEAQ (reference sequence). CDR3: CASSITGTGVSYEQYF. CDR3 bases: TGTGCCAGCAGCATCACCGGGACAGGGGTATCCTACGAGCAGTACTTC.

The chain carries TRBV2 and TRBJ1-6; D perhaps matches TRBD1 (5 bases). V was clipped by 3 bases and J by 9 bases, with 9 bases between them. The CDR3 loop spans 13 amino acids. Germline V gene data show CDR1 as SNHLY and CDR2 as FYNNEI. The DNA of the CDR3 is TGTGCCAGCAGTGACAGGGAGGCTTCACCCCTCCACTTT. This sequence encodes CASSDREASPLHF.

Details on this clone: A read error may explain this, as a much larger clone is one base away. The CDR3 DNA sequence: TGTGCCAGTAGCCGACAGGTGGATACCTACGAGCAGTACTTC. Protein product: CASSRQVDTYEQYF. The chain couples TRBV19 to TRBJ2-7; possible D gene TRBD1, 6 bases. The CDR3 is made up of 14 amino acids. Looked up from germline, CDR1 is LNHDA and CDR2 is SQIVND (reference sequence). The germline V and J ends were trimmed by 6 bases and 2 bases, with 14 bases remaining between them.